A selection of T cell receptor beta chains follows, all from one sample in a study of blood T cells in healthy people across ages. A single record per CDR3 protein comes from TCRdb applying MiXCR to the 5' RACE reads. Counted here are some 1.7 million distinct CDR3 sequences, 28% occurring once; the ten biggest clones make up around 7.7%. The specimen sequenced was blood. The source of these receptors is a woman under 40 in good health. Each CDR3 is given with its conserved first and last residue. A D gene is named only where the DNA matches it firmly. Size tells how often a clone was seen (once, few, many) or the class of an expanded clone, and some rows leave it out.

v_call	clone_size	j_call	d_call	cdr3_aa	cdr3_nt
TRBV15	few	TRBJ1-5	NA	CATSRGGGQIPNQPQHF	TGTGCCACCAGCAGAGGAGGGGGACAAATCCCCAATCAGCCCCAGCATTTT
TRBV6-5	NA	TRBJ2-1	TRBD2	CASSYSGTSGGLYNEQFF	TGTGCCAGCAGTTACTCGGGGACTAGCGGGGGGCTCTACAATGAGCAGTTCTTC
TRBV12-3/TRBV12-4	NA	TRBJ1-6	TRBD1	CASSIQGNNSPLHF	TGTGCCAGCAGTATACAGGGGAACAATTCACCCCTCCACTTT
TRBV20-1	NA	TRBJ2-7	NA	CSAPAAGGYEQYF	TGCAGTGCGCCGGCTGCGGGCGGCTACGAGCAGTACTTC
TRBV20-1	once	TRBJ2-7	TRBD2	CSARDREVTYEQYF	TGCAGTGCTAGAGACCGGGAGGTGACCTACGAGCAGTACTTC
TRBV27	NA	TRBJ2-2	NA	CASSLSSLTWMNTGELFF	TGTGCCAGCAGTTTGAGTTCTCTAACCTGGATGAACACCGGGGAGCTGTTTTTT
TRBV9	NA	TRBJ2-3	NA	CASSVPRGDTQYF	TGTGCCAGCAGCGTCCCACGGGGGGATACGCAGTATTTT
TRBV3-1	NA	TRBJ2-6	NA	CASSSISRGPPGANVLTF	TGTGCCAGCAGCTCAATAAGCAGAGGGCCCCCCGGGGCCAACGTCCTGACTTTC
TRBV7-2	NA	TRBJ2-3	TRBD2	CASRLSGRLADTQYF	TGTGCCAGCCGACTTAGCGGGAGGTTGGCAGATACGCAGTATTTT
TRBV6-1	NA	TRBJ2-2	NA	CASRDGSTGELFF	TGTGCCAGCAGGGACGGGTCCACCGGGGAGCTGTTTTTT
TRBV12-3/TRBV12-4	NA	TRBJ1-1	NA	CAGSAAGKAFF	TGTGCCGGCAGTGCCGCAGGGAAAGCTTTCTTT
TRBV7-2	few	TRBJ1-5	NA	CASSQMGGQPQHF	TGTGCCAGCAGCCAGATGGGGGGACAGCCCCAGCATTTT
TRBV5-1	NA	TRBJ1-5	TRBD1	CASSSVQGGPQHF	TGCGCCAGCAGCTCGGTACAGGGGGGGCCCCAGCATTTT
TRBV4-2	few	TRBJ2-1	NA	CASSQALQGEVYNEQFF	TGTGCCAGCAGCCAAGCCCTACAGGGTGAGGTTTACAATGAGCAGTTCTTC
TRBV20-1	NA	TRBJ2-7	NA	CSARGETISYEQYF	TGCAGTGCTAGAGGAGAAACGATATCCTACGAGCAGTACTTC
TRBV20-1	few	TRBJ2-3	NA	CSASGPGENTDTQYF	TGCAGTGCTAGCGGCCCGGGTGAAAACACAGATACGCAGTATTTT
TRBV12-3/TRBV12-4	NA	TRBJ1-3	TRBD1	CASSFGTGTGNTIYF	TGTGCCAGCAGTTTCGGGACAGGGACTGGAAACACCATATATTTT
TRBV7-2	NA	TRBJ1-1	TRBD1	CASSRQQGANTEAFF	TGTGCCAGCAGCCGTCAGCAGGGGGCGAACACTGAAGCTTTCTTT
TRBV6-5	NA	TRBJ2-5	TRBD2	CASSYSIGLAGYQTQYF	TGTGCCAGCAGTTACTCGATCGGCCTAGCGGGGTATCAGACCCAGTACTTC
TRBV9	NA	TRBJ2-3	NA	CASSVYGGTTDTQYF	TGTGCCAGCAGCGTATACGGCGGAACCACAGATACGCAGTATTTT
TRBV2	NA	TRBJ2-4	TRBD2	CASSRSSGGQIAKNIQYF	TGTGCCAGCAGTAGGTCTAGCGGGGGACAAATAGCCAAAAACATTCAGTACTTC
TRBV5-1	NA	TRBJ2-1	TRBD2	CASSWVGTSGNEQFF	TGCGCCAGCAGCTGGGTAGGGACTAGCGGTAATGAGCAGTTCTTC
TRBV4-1	NA	TRBJ2-5	NA	CASSQEVGVRKTQYF	TGCGCCAGCAGCCAAGAGGTCGGGGTCCGAAAGACCCAGTACTTC
TRBV12-3/TRBV12-4	many	TRBJ2-7	NA	CASSSRYRAHSYEQYF	TGTGCCAGCAGTTCCAGGTACAGGGCCCACTCCTACGAGCAGTACTTC
TRBV7-3	many	TRBJ2-5	NA	CASSLTGTYQETQYF	TGTGCCAGCAGCTTAACCGGGACTTACCAAGAGACCCAGTACTTC
TRBV5-5	many	TRBJ2-3	TRBD1	CASSWGQGLDTQYF	TGTGCCAGCAGCTGGGGACAGGGGTTGGATACGCAGTATTTT
TRBV6-2/TRBV6-3	few	TRBJ2-1	TRBD2	CASRAPGTNHYNEQFF	TGTGCCAGCAGAGCCCCAGGGACTAACCACTACAATGAGCAGTTCTTC
TRBV29-1	few	TRBJ2-3	TRBD2	CSVVALAGPSGADTQYF	TGCAGCGTTGTGGCCCTAGCGGGGCCCTCGGGCGCAGATACGCAGTATTTT